These 20 T cell receptor beta chains share one sample of origin, sequenced in a study of blood T cells in healthy people across ages. With a J-beta primer mix and a sample-barcoded 5' primer, a second PCR ran about 6 to 11 cycles. TCRdb re-called the 5' RACE reads with MiXCR, one entry per CDR3 protein. The table records some 710,000 distinct CDR3 sequences, around 50% of them present only once. Sequencing was carried out using blood. All receptors come from an elderly man in good health.

In the case of this clonotype: One base away lies a much larger clone, so this may be a sequencing read error. The chain recombines TRBV2 with TRBJ2-3, with TRBD1 identical over 7 bases. The germline gives CDR1 SNHLY, CDR2 FYNNEI. The CDR3 extends over 15 amino acids. V lost 10 bases and J lost 2; bases outside the gene matches: 12. The CDR3 region has the DNA TGTGCCATCTCGATGAAAGGGGGCAACACAGATACGCAGTATTTT. Amino acids: CAISMKGGNTDTQYF.

The J gene is TRBJ1-5, the V gene TRBV12-3 or TRBV12-4, with D hard to call. CDR3 length: 14 amino acids. V was trimmed by 3 bases and J by 4 bases, leaving 10 bases between them. The CDR3 bases are TGTGCCAGCAGTTTTGACTCCAGAAATCAGCCCCAGCATTTT. Translation gives CASSFDSRNQPQHF.

V and J are TRBV20-1 and TRBJ2-1; perhaps TRBD2 as D (5 bases). The CDR3 runs to 16 residues. Trimming left V 0 bases short and J 0 bases short, with 12 bases between. Germline V CDR1 and CDR2: DFQATT, SNEGSKA (reference sequence). CDR3 region: CSARDQSGPSYNEQFF. The CDR3 nucleotides read TGCAGTGCTAGAGATCAAAGCGGCCCCTCCTACAATGAGCAGTTCTTC.

The rearrangement links TRBV13 to TRBJ2-1, with 11 bases identical to TRBD2. The CDR3 covers 15 residues. Germline V gene lookup returns CDR1 PRHDT and CDR2 FYEKMQ (reference sequence). V was pared by 5 bases and J by 6 bases, with 6 bases of the junction left unmatched. This chain's CDR3 is CASSLLAGGPNEQFF. The CDR3 DNA reads as TGTGCCAGCAGCCTCCTAGCGGGAGGCCCCAATGAGCAGTTCTTC.

The chain uses TRBV5-1 and TRBJ1-1; the D is unclear. Trimming removed 2 bases from V and 1 base from J, with 9 bases in between. Germline V CDR1 and CDR2: SGHRS, YFSETQ. CDR3 length: 14 residues. The CDR3: CASSLEDGNTEAFF. The CDR3 region has the DNA TGCGCCAGCAGCTTAGAGGACGGGAACACTGAAGCTTTCTTT.

V usage is TRBV29-1 and J usage is TRBJ2-3, with TRBD1 identical over 8 bases. The CDR3 consists of 13 residues. V trimming: 7 bases; J trimming: 4 bases; junction bases outside the gene matches: 7. Germline CDR1 SQVTM, CDR2 ANQGSEA. CDR3 region: CSAGTGRADTQYF. The CDR3 DNA reads TGCAGCGCCGGGACAGGTCGCGCAGATACGCAGTATTTT.

The chain carries TRBV6-1 and TRBJ2-7; tentatively, D is TRBD1 (6 bases). Looked up from germline, CDR1 is MNHNS and CDR2 is SASEGT. V lost 10 bases and J lost 0, with 16 bases in between. This CDR3 is built from 14 residues. CDR3 DNA sequence: TGTGCCATAGGGGGACGGATCGACTCCTACGAGCAGTACTTC. Its protein product is CAIGGRIDSYEQYF.

This clonotype was observed a handful of times. The CDR3 region has the DNA TGTGCCAGCAGCTTAATCTTCGGGAGTGAGCAGTTCTTC. Amino acid sequence: CASSLIFGSEQFF. The chain uses TRBV7-3 and TRBJ2-1; tentative D call: TRBD2 (6 bases). V lost 1 base, J lost 9 bases, and 10 bases lay in between. Germline V CDR1 and CDR2: SGHTA, FQGTGA. The CDR3 has 13 amino acids.

This clonotype appeared a few times. This sequence joins TRBV6-1 and TRBJ2-5; no reliable D call. CDR3 length: 17 residues. The germline V gene has CDR1 MNHNS and CDR2 SASEGT. V shed 2 bases and J shed 0 bases, with 16 bases lying between them. CDR3: CASSESGRSGYQETQYF. DNA for the CDR3: TGTGCCAGCAGTGAATCGGGCAGAAGTGGGTACCAAGAGACCCAGTACTTC.

This clonotype came up many times. This sequence joins TRBV29-1 and TRBJ2-2; D is undetermined. The CDR3 runs to 12 residues. CDR1 SQVTM and CDR2 ANQGSEA come from the germline V gene. V was clipped by 4 bases and J by 7 bases, with 10 bases between them. CDR3: CSVAGVGGELFF. The CDR3 nucleotides read TGCAGCGTTGCTGGGGTGGGCGGGGAGCTGTTTTTT.

The V call is TRBV7-9, the J call TRBJ2-3; unclear D gene. Deletions cut 4 bases from V and 1 base from J, with 12 bases between. The CDR3 runs 15 residues. Per the germline V gene, CDR1 is SEHNR and CDR2 is FQNEAQ (reference sequence). The CDR3 loop is CASSSTQRGTDTQYF. CDR3 bases: TGTGCCAGCAGCTCCACCCAACGGGGCACAGATACGCAGTATTTT. Full variable domain (missing parts from reference TRBV7-9 and TRBJ2-3): DTGVSQNPRHKITKRGQNVTFRCDPISEHNRLYWYRQTLGQGPEFLTYFQNEAQLEKSRLLSDRFSAERPKGSFSTLEIQRTEQGDSAMYLCASSSTQRGTDTQYFGPGTRLTVL.

The V gene is TRBV24-1, the J gene TRBJ2-1; 8 nucleotides line up with TRBD2. The J segment lost 4 bases and the V segment lost 4 bases, leaving 11 bases of the junction unmatched. CDR1 and CDR2 from the germline V gene are KGHDR and SFDVKD. This CDR3 region has 17 residues. CDR3 sequence reads: CATSDQRGGRHYNEQFF. The CDR3 DNA follows: TGTGCCACCAGTGACCAAAGGGGCGGGAGGCATTACAATGAGCAGTTCTTC.

This clonotype has only one observation. The genes are TRBV7-8 and TRBJ1-2, with a weak D call TRBD1 (5 bases). This CDR3 region has 14 residues. Germline CDR1 is SGHVS and CDR2 is FQNEAQ. V lost 1 base to trimming and J lost 8 bases, with 14 bases between them. DNA for the CDR3: TGTGCCAGCAGCTTAGATTGGACAAGAGGGGGCTACACCTTC. Translation: CASSLDWTRGGYTF.

This clonotype was observed at least ten times. The chain combines TRBV4-2 with TRBJ2-5; D call uncertain. Trimming took 1 base from V and 9 from J, leaving 12 bases between them. CDR1 and CDR2 (germline): LGHNA, YNFKEQ. This CDR3 has 13 residues. CDR3 nucleotides: TGTGCCAGCAGCCAAGCGATCCGTTCAGCCCAGTACTTC. This sequence encodes CASSQAIRSAQYF.

Here the CDR3 reads CASSQGGASAIAQGLDTQYF. In DNA form, the CDR3 reads TGTGCCAGCAGCCAGGGCGGGGCTAGCGCGATCGCTCAGGGTTTGGATACGCAGTATTTT. The rearrangement joins TRBV4-2 to TRBJ2-3, with a tentative D call TRBD2 (6 bases). The CDR3 consists of 20 residues. V was clipped by 3 bases and J by 6 bases, with 31 bases between them. CDR1 and CDR2 from the germline V gene are LGHNA and YNFKEQ.

V gene TRBV7-2 combines with J gene TRBJ2-2; no definite D call. The V end was cut by 7 bases, the J end by 5 bases, with 17 bases between. CDR3 length equals 15 residues. Per germline, CDR1 SGHTA and CDR2 FQGNSA. In DNA form, the CDR3 reads TGTGCCAGCACCCAGATGTGGGTGGAAACCGGGGAGCTGTTTTTT. Its protein product is CASTQMWVETGELFF. The complete variable domain, with remaining parts taken from reference TRBV7-2 and TRBJ2-2, reads GAGVSQSPSNKVTEKGKDVELRCDPISGHTALYWYRQSLGQGLEFLIYFQGNSAPDKSGLPSDRFSAERTGGSVSTLTIQRTQQEDSAVYLCASTQMWVETGELFFGEGSRLTVL.

V and J are TRBV12-3 or TRBV12-4 and TRBJ1-6; D is perhaps TRBD1 (6 bases). This CDR3 contains 14 residues. V was shortened by 2 bases and J by 6 bases, with 8 bases between the two germline ends. In DNA form, the CDR3 reads TGTGCCAGCAGTTTATCAGGGGTTAATTCACCCCTCCACTTT. Protein product: CASSLSGVNSPLHF.

The J gene is TRBJ1-5, the V gene TRBV20-1, with 8 bases that match TRBD1. The CDR3 has 12 amino acids. V trimming: 6 bases; J trimming: 6 bases; junction bases outside the gene matches: 4. Germline CDR1 DFQATT, CDR2 SNEGSKA (reference sequence). The CDR3 reads CSAYRGGQPQHF. CDR3 nucleotides: TGCAGTGCGTACAGGGGGGGTCAGCCCCAGCATTTT.

The V call is TRBV6-2 or TRBV6-3, the J call TRBJ2-5; 9 bases align to TRBD1. With the DNA end fitting TRBJ2-7 better, the J assignment may be wrong. This CDR3 has 13 amino acids. The germline V gene encodes CDR1 MNHEY and CDR2 SVGEGT. The CDR3 protein is CASTRTGAVEQYF. In DNA form, the CDR3 reads TGTGCCAGCACCCGGACAGGGGCGGTCGAGCAGTACTTC.

This chain connects TRBV5-1 to TRBJ1-2, with unresolved D. The CDR3 has 14 amino acids. Per the germline V gene, CDR1 is SGHRS and CDR2 is YFSETQ. Trimming pared 0 bases from V and 6 bases from J, leaving 12 bases between. Here the CDR3 reads CASSLDLGIDGYTF. CDR3 bases: TGCGCCAGCAGCTTGGATCTGGGGATAGATGGCTACACCTTC.